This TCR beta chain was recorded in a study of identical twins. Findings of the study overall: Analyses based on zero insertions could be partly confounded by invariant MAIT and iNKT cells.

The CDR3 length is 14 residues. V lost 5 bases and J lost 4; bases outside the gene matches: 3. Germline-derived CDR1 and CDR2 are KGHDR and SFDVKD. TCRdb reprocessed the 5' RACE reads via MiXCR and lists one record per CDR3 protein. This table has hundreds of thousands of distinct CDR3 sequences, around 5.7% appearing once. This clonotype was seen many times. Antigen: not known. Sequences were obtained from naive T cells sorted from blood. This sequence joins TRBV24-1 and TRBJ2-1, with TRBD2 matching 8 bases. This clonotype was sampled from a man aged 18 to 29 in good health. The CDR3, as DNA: TGTGCCACCAGTGGTTTAGCGGGGTACAATGAGCAGTTCTTC. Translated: CATSGLAGYNEQFF.